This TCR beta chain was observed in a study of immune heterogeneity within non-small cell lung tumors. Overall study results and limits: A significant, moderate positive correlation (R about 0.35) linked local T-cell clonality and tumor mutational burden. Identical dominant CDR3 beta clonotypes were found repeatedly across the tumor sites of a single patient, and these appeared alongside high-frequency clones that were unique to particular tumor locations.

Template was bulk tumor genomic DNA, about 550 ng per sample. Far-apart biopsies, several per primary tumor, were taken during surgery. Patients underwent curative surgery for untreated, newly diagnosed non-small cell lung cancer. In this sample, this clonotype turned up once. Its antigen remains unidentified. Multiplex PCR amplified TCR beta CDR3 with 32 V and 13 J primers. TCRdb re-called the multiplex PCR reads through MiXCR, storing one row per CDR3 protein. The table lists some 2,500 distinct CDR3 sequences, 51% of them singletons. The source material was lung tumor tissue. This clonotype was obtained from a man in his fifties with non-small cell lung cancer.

The chain's CDR3 is CASRRGRETQYF. The CDR3 DNA reads TGTGCCAGCAGAAGGGGCCGAGAGACCCAGTACTTC. V usage is TRBV7-9 and J usage is TRBJ2-5; D might be TRBD1 (5 bases). The V end lost 6 bases, the J end lost 4 bases, and 9 bases lay between the germline ends. This CDR3 region has 12 residues. Germline V gene lookup returns CDR1 SEHNR and CDR2 FQNEAQ (reference sequence).